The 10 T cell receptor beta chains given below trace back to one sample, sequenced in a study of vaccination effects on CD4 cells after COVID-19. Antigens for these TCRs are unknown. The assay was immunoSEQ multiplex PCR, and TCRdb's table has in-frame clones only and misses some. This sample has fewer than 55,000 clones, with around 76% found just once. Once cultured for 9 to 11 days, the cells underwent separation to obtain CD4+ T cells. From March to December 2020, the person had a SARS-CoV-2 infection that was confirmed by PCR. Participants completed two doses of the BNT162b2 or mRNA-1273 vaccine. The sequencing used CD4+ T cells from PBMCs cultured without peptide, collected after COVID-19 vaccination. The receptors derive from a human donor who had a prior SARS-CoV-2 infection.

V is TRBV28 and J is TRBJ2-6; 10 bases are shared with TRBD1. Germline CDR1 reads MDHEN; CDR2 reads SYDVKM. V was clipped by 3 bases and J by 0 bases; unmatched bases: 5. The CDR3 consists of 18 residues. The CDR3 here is CASSFIGTGVSGANVLTF. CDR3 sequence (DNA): TGTGCCAGCAGTTTTATCGGGACAGGGGTCTCTGGGGCCAACGTCCTGACTTTC.

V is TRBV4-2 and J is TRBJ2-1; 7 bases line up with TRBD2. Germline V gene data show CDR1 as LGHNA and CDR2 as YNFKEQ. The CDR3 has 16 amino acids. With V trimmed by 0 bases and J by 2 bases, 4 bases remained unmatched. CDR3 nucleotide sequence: TGTGCCAGCAGCCAAGATTCTAGCGGACCCTACAATGAGCAGTTCTTC. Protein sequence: CASSQDSSGPYNEQFF.

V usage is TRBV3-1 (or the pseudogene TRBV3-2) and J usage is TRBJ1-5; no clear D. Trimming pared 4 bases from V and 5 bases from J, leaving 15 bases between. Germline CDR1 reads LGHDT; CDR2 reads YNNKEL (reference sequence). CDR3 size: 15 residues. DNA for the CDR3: TGTGCCAGCAGCCCCCCGCGCAGGAGGGATCAGCCCCAGCATTTT. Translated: CASSPPRRRDQPQHF.

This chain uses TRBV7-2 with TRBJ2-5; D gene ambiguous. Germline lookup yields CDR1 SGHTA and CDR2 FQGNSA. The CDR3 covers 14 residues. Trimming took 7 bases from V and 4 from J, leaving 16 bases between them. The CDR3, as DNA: TGTGCCAGCATTCTCGACCGGGTCAGAGAGACCCAGTACTTC. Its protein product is CASILDRVRETQYF.

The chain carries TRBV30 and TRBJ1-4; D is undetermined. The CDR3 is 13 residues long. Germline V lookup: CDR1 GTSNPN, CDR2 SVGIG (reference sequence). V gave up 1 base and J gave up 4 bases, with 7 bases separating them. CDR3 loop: CAWSGGFNEKLFF. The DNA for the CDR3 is TGTGCCTGGAGTGGGGGATTTAATGAAAAACTGTTTTTT.

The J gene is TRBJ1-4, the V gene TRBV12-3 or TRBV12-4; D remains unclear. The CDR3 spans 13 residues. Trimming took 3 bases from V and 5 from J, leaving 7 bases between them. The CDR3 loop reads CASSFSGNEKLFF. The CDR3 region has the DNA TGTGCCAGCAGTTTTTCCGGGAATGAAAAACTGTTTTTT.

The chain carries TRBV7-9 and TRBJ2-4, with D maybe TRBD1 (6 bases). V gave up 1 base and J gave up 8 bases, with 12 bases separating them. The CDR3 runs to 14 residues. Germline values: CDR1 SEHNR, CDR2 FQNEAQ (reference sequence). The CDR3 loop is CASSLVQGIDIQYF. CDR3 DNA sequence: TGTGCCAGCAGCTTAGTCCAGGGGATAGACATTCAGTACTTC.

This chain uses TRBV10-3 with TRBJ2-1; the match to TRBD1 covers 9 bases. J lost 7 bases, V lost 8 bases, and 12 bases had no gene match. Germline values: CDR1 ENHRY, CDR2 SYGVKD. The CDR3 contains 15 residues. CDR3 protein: CAIASGQGSINEQFF. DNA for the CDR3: TGTGCCATCGCCTCAGGACAGGGGTCGATAAATGAGCAGTTCTTC.

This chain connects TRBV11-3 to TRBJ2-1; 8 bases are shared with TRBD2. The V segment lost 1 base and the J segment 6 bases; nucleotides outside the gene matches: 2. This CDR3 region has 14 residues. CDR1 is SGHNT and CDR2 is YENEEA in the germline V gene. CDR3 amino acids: CASSLAGLANEQFF. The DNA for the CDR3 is TGTGCCAGCAGCTTAGCAGGACTAGCCAATGAGCAGTTCTTC.

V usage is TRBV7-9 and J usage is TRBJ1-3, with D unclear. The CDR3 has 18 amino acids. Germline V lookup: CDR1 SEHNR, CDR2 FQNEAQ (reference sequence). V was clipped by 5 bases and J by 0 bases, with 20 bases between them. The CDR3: CASSGALFYGSSGNTIYF. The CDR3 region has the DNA TGTGCCAGCAGCGGAGCCCTTTTCTATGGGAGCTCTGGAAACACCATATATTTT.